These T cell receptor beta chains were read from a single sample in a study of shared clonotypes between healthy human individuals. The data were produced by immunoSEQ multiplex PCR, yet TCRdb's version contains in-frame clones alone and is incomplete. The sample includes 1.4 million or so clones, approximately 98.5% seen only once; the top ten take around 0.38%. Source material: naive CD4+ T cells sorted from blood. The receptors derive from a man aged 30-40 years in good health. CDR3s include the opening cysteine and the closing phenylalanine or tryptophan. D genes are given only for firm matches.

J: TRBJ1-2; V: TRBV5-5; length: 15; D: TRBD1; DNA: TGTGCCAGCAGCTTGGTAGCAGGGGGCGGAAGTGGCTACACCTTC; CDR3: CASSLVAGGGSGYTF
J: TRBJ2-7; V: TRBV5-1; length: 15; D: TRBD2; DNA: TGCGCCAGCAGCACCGGGACTAGCGGCTCCTACGAGCAGTACTTC; CDR3: CASSTGTSGSYEQYF
J: TRBJ2-3; V: TRBV7-8; length: 15; D: .; DNA: TGTGCCAGCAGCTTCCGCGGCGCCTACACAGATACGCAGTATTTT; CDR3: CASSFRGAYTDTQYF
J: TRBJ2-6; V: TRBV28; length: 18; D: .; DNA: TGTGCCAGCAGTTTGACGCAGGGGTTGGGCTCTGGGGCCAACGTCCTGACTTTC; CDR3: CASSLTQGLGSGANVLTF
J: TRBJ1-4; V: TRBV7-9; length: 15; D: .; DNA: TGTGCCAGCAGCTCCCAGTTGGGGGGGCATGAAAAACTGTTTTTT; CDR3: CASSSQLGGHEKLFF
J: TRBJ2-1; V: TRBV6-1; length: 15; D: .; DNA: TGTGCCAGCAGTGACTATCCGGGGGTATACAATGAGCAGTTCTTC; CDR3: CASSDYPGVYNEQFF
J: TRBJ2-7; V: TRBV11-2; length: 14; D: TRBD2; DNA: TGTGCCAGCAGCACCTCTAGCGGGAGTTACGAGCAGTACTTC; CDR3: CASSTSSGSYEQYF
J: TRBJ2-3; V: TRBV2; length: 15; D: TRBD1; DNA: TGTGCCAGCAATGTACCGGGACAGCGGACAGATACGCAGTATTTT; CDR3: CASNVPGQRTDTQYF
J: TRBJ1-2; V: TRBV7-2; length: 13; D: .; DNA: TGTGCCAGCAGCTTTGGGGGGCGAAATGGCTACACCTTC; CDR3: CASSFGGRNGYTF
J: TRBJ1-2; V: TRBV11-2; length: 17; D: .; DNA: TGTGCCAGCAGCCCCGATTTCGGCGTCGGAACTAACTATGGCTACACCTTC; CDR3: CASSPDFGVGTNYGYTF
J: TRBJ2-1; V: TRBV7-2; length: 16; D: .; DNA: TGTGCCAGCAGCTTAGGATATAACCCTGACAATGGTGAGCAGTTCTTC; CDR3: CASSLGYNPDNGEQFF
J: TRBJ1-2; V: TRBV5-6; length: 12; D: .; DNA: TGTGCCAGCAGCAGAGGGGGGTATGGCTACACCTTC; CDR3: CASSRGGYGYTF